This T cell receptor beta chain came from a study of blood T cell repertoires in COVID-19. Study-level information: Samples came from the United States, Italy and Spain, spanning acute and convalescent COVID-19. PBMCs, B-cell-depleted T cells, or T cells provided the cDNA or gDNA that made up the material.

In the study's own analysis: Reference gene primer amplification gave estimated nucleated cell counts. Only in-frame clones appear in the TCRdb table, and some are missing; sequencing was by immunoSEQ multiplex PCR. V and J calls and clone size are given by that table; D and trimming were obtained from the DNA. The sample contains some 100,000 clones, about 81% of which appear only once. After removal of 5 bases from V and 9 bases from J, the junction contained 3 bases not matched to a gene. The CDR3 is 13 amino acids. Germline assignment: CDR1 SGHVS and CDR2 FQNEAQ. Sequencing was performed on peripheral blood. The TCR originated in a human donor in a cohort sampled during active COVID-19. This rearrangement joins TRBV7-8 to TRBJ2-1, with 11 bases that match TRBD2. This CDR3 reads CASSRSGGVEQFF. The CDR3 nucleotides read TGTGCCAGCAGCCGTAGCGGGGGGGTTGAGCAGTTCTTC.